This TCR beta chain originates from a study of CD8 T cells in ankylosing spondylitis. Notes on the study in general: Clones linked to disease were reported to show significant enrichment in matched ankylosing spondylitis synovial fluid.

This clonotype showed up just a few times. The antigen remains undetermined. A single record per CDR3 protein comes from TCRdb applying MiXCR to the 5' RACE reads. Among around 340,000 distinct CDR3 sequences listed, roughly 14% were seen once. The ends were cut back, 3 bases at V and 6 bases at J, with 14 bases in the middle. The CDR3 is made up of 14 amino acids. Germline assignment: CDR1 ENHRY and CDR2 SYGVKD. The receptor was isolated from a male donor with ankylosing spondylitis or in good health (not recorded which). The chain has TRBV10-3 and TRBJ1-2, with D perhaps TRBD1 (5 bases). The sample was blood, either unsorted or a sorted T cell fraction (not recorded which). The CDR3 bases are TGTGCCATCAGTGACCCAGGGATCCTTAATGGCTACACCTTC. It is translated as CAISDPGILNGYTF.